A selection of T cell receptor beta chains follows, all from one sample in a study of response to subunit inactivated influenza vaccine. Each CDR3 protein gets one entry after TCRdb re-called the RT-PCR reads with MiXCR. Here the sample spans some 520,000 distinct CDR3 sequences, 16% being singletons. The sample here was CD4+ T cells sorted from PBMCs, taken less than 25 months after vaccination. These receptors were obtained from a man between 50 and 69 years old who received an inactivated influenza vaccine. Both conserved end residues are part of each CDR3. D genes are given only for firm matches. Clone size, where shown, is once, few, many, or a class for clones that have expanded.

CDR3nt: TGCGCCAGCAGCCAGCCCACAGGGTCGGTAGCGAATCAGCCCCAGCATTTT
CDR3aa: CASSQPTGSVANQPQHF
j_gene: TRBJ1-5
abundance: -
v_gene: TRBV4-1
d_gene: -

CDR3nt: TGTGCCAGCAGTCACCGGGACACCTTCTACGAGCAGTACTTC
CDR3aa: CASSHRDTFYEQYF
j_gene: TRBJ2-7
abundance: few
v_gene: TRBV7-9
d_gene: -

CDR3nt: TGTGCCAGCAGCGCGGACAGGGCAGATACGCAGTATTTT
CDR3aa: CASSADRADTQYF
j_gene: TRBJ2-3
abundance: few
v_gene: TRBV7-7
d_gene: TRBD1

CDR3nt: TGCAGCGTTGAAGGGAAGAAGTTATCGAACACTGAAGCTTTCTTT
CDR3aa: CSVEGKKLSNTEAFF
j_gene: TRBJ1-1
abundance: -
v_gene: TRBV29-1
d_gene: -

CDR3nt: TGTGCCAGCAGTTGGGCAGCATCCTACGAGCAGTACTTC
CDR3aa: CASSWAASYEQYF
j_gene: TRBJ2-7
abundance: many
v_gene: TRBV6-2/TRBV6-3
d_gene: -

CDR3nt: TGTGCCAGCACGCCCGGACAGGTTCGCTTCTACGAGCAGTACTTC
CDR3aa: CASTPGQVRFYEQYF
j_gene: TRBJ2-7
abundance: -
v_gene: TRBV12-3/TRBV12-4
d_gene: TRBD1

CDR3nt: TGTGCCAGTATTGGACAGGGCCTCTACAATGAGCAGTTCTTC
CDR3aa: CASIGQGLYNEQFF
j_gene: TRBJ2-1
abundance: -
v_gene: TRBV28
d_gene: TRBD1

CDR3nt: TGTGCCAGCAGCGCCAAACAGGGGGCCGGCACAGATACGCAGTATTTT
CDR3aa: CASSAKQGAGTDTQYF
j_gene: TRBJ2-3
abundance: -
v_gene: TRBV9
d_gene: TRBD1

CDR3nt: TGCGCCAGCAGCCAAGATCTGAGGGGCCCCGAGCAGTTCTTC
CDR3aa: CASSQDLRGPEQFF
j_gene: TRBJ2-1
abundance: -
v_gene: TRBV4-3
d_gene: -

CDR3nt: TGTGCCACCAGCAGAGAGAGCGAGGCGACCCAGTACTTC
CDR3aa: CATSRESEATQYF
j_gene: TRBJ2-5
abundance: few
v_gene: TRBV15
d_gene: -

CDR3nt: TGCGCCAGCAACCGACAGGGAATAACCTACGAGCAGTACTTC
CDR3aa: CASNRQGITYEQYF
j_gene: TRBJ2-7
abundance: -
v_gene: TRBV5-1
d_gene: TRBD1

CDR3nt: TGTGCCAGCAGCCAGTGGACAGGGGGAGGCAATCAGCCCCAGCATTTT
CDR3aa: CASSQWTGGGNQPQHF
j_gene: TRBJ1-5
abundance: few
v_gene: TRBV3-1
d_gene: TRBD1

CDR3nt: TGCAGTGCTAGGAGAATCTTCCCGGGACTAGAAACTAGCACAGATACGCAGTATTTT
CDR3aa: CSARRIFPGLETSTDTQYF
j_gene: TRBJ2-3
abundance: -
v_gene: TRBV20-1
d_gene: TRBD2

CDR3nt: TGTGCCAGCAGCTCGCGCCGACAGGGTGAAGCTTTCTTT
CDR3aa: CASSSRRQGEAFF
j_gene: TRBJ1-1
abundance: many
v_gene: TRBV7-2
d_gene: TRBD1

CDR3nt: TGTGCCAGCAGCTTAGCGCGGGCAGGGTTAGACGGGGAGCTGTTTTTT
CDR3aa: CASSLARAGLDGELFF
j_gene: TRBJ2-2
abundance: -
v_gene: TRBV7-2
d_gene: -

CDR3nt: TGTGCCAGCAGTCACCGGGACTCCAAATCTACGAGGCAGTACTTC
CDR3aa: CASSHRDSKSTRQYF
j_gene: TRBJ2-7
abundance: few
v_gene: TRBV6-2/TRBV6-3
d_gene: -

CDR3nt: TGCGCCAGCAGCTTGTCCGGGACTAGCGGTTACTCCTACAATGAGCAGTTCTTC
CDR3aa: CASSLSGTSGYSYNEQFF
j_gene: TRBJ2-1
abundance: -
v_gene: TRBV5-1
d_gene: TRBD2

CDR3nt: TGTGCCAGCAGCCCCGACAGGTTTTCCGGGGAGCTGTTTTTT
CDR3aa: CASSPDRFSGELFF
j_gene: TRBJ2-2
abundance: few
v_gene: TRBV5-5
d_gene: -

CDR3nt: TGTGCCAGCAGACGGGACTCGGAGACCCAGTACTTC
CDR3aa: CASRRDSETQYF
j_gene: TRBJ2-5
abundance: -
v_gene: TRBV7-2
d_gene: -

CDR3nt: TGTGCCAGCAGCTTAGGGGACTATTCCTACGAGCAGTACTTC
CDR3aa: CASSLGDYSYEQYF
j_gene: TRBJ2-7
abundance: -
v_gene: TRBV7-2
d_gene: TRBD2

CDR3nt: TGCAGTGCTATTCCGCCAGAGACCCAGTACTTC
CDR3aa: CSAIPPETQYF
j_gene: TRBJ2-5
abundance: -
v_gene: TRBV20-1
d_gene: -

CDR3nt: TGCAGCGTTGAAGTGCTAGCGGGAGGGCCTGACACAGATACGCAGTATTTT
CDR3aa: CSVEVLAGGPDTDTQYF
j_gene: TRBJ2-3
abundance: -
v_gene: TRBV29-1
d_gene: TRBD2

CDR3nt: TGTGCCAGCAGCTCTCCTTGGGATACGCAGTATTTT
CDR3aa: CASSSPWDTQYF
j_gene: TRBJ2-3
abundance: -
v_gene: TRBV7-2
d_gene: -

CDR3nt: TGTGCCAGCAGCTTAGTGTGGGCTGCGGGGGGCGGACTTAATGAGCAGTTCTTC
CDR3aa: CASSLVWAAGGGLNEQFF
j_gene: TRBJ2-1
abundance: -
v_gene: TRBV11-2
d_gene: TRBD2

CDR3nt: TGTGCCAGCAGTTTCTCCGGGACAGGGTTAGTTGAAGCTTTCTTT
CDR3aa: CASSFSGTGLVEAFF
j_gene: TRBJ1-1
abundance: many
v_gene: TRBV27
d_gene: TRBD1

CDR3nt: TGCAGTGCAGACCCCACCGGACCTAGCTATGGCTACACCTTC
CDR3aa: CSADPTGPSYGYTF
j_gene: TRBJ1-2
abundance: -
v_gene: TRBV20-1
d_gene: -

CDR3nt: TGCGCCAGCAGCGTTAGCGGGAGCGACGAGACCCAGTACTTC
CDR3aa: CASSVSGSDETQYF
j_gene: TRBJ2-5
abundance: once
v_gene: TRBV5-1
d_gene: TRBD2

CDR3nt: TGTGCCTTCCGCGGGGGAACGACGTATGGCTACACCTTC
CDR3aa: CAFRGGTTYGYTF
j_gene: TRBJ1-2
abundance: many
v_gene: TRBV6-1
d_gene: -